The sequence of this TCR beta chain was determined in a study of human T cells and chemical hapten exposure. Study-wide background: Variability of per-sample TCR yields stemmed mainly from small differences in pooled library volume.

A note on this clonotype: The antigen is not known.

Findings of the study overall: Once DPC sensitization occurred, TCRs above 1 in 1000 frequency showed no change.

Documented time point: pre-sensitization, week 0. Treatment: therapeutic diphenylcyclopropenone sensitization with weekly scalp DPC. Blood draws came first, before each patch test. Attachment of unique molecular identifiers to individual cDNA molecules was performed in the library. TCRdb fed the RACE reads into MiXCR, producing one record per CDR3 protein. The sample lists more than 300,000 distinct CDR3 sequences, 5.5% occurring once. This clonotype was sampled from a young woman with alopecia areata. Some clones in this sample may be carry-over from other donors' samples. This material consisted of whole blood, taken in connection with sensitization to the hapten diphenylcyclopropenone (DPC).

The CDR3 loop reads CASSLARRLAGGRGDTQYF. The CDR3 bases are TGTGCCAGCAGCTTAGCGCGTAGACTAGCGGGGGGGCGGGGAGATACGCAGTATTTT. The chain links TRBV7-8 to TRBJ2-3; 14 bases are shared with TRBD2. V was clipped by 0 bases and J by 5 bases; unmatched bases: 10. Germline loops: CDR1 SGHVS, CDR2 FQNEAQ. This CDR3 spans 19 amino acids.